These 8 T cell receptor beta chains were sequenced from one sample in a study of blood T cell repertoires in COVID-19. Profiled with immunoSEQ multiplex PCR; TCRdb holds only in-frame clones, not every one. The data show some 120,000 clones, with about 92% seen just once and roughly 3.7% held by the top ten. Sequencing input: peripheral blood. The receptors derive from a man aged 50-59 years with active COVID-19.

The chain is built from TRBV5-1 and TRBJ2-1, with a possible D match to TRBD1 (7 bases). Germline-derived CDR1 and CDR2 are SGHRS and YFSETQ. CDR3 length: 16 amino acids. Trimming pared 4 bases from V and 5 bases from J, leaving 19 bases between. This CDR3 reads CASSDLKTGRNNEQFF. The CDR3 nucleotides read TGCGCCAGCAGCGACCTAAAGACAGGGAGGAACAATGAGCAGTTCTTC.

This chain connects TRBV27 to TRBJ1-6; D gene ambiguous. This CDR3 spans 14 amino acids. The germline V gene has CDR1 MNHEY and CDR2 SMNVEV (reference sequence). The V and J ends lost 3 bases and 7 bases respectively, with 10 bases between them. Here the CDR3 reads CASSFGITNSPLHF. The CDR3 nucleotides are TGTGCCAGCAGTTTCGGGATAACGAATTCACCCCTCCACTTT.

This sequence joins TRBV5-1 and TRBJ2-2; 9 nucleotides match TRBD1. The CDR3 runs to 17 residues. V was clipped by 1 base and J by 3 bases; unmatched bases: 7. CDR1 and CDR2 (germline): SGHRS, YFSETQ. The CDR3 loop is CASSLFPRQGDTGELFF. In DNA form, the CDR3 reads TGCGCCAGCAGCTTGTTCCCACGACAGGGGGACACCGGGGAGCTGTTTTTT.

The genes are TRBV6-5 and TRBJ2-5; tentatively, D is TRBD2 (7 bases). Germline V gene data show CDR1 as MNHEY and CDR2 as SVGAGI. This CDR3 is built from 14 residues. V was pared by 6 bases and J by 5 bases, with 16 bases between. In DNA form, the CDR3 reads TGTGCCAGCAGCAATAGTTGGGGGGGCGAGACCCAGTACTTC. Residues: CASSNSWGGETQYF.

Regarding this clone: Other DNA sequences in this specimen translate into the identical CDR3. The V call is TRBV3-1 (or the pseudogene TRBV3-2), the J call TRBJ1-6; the D is unclear. V was shortened by 4 bases and J by 0 bases, with 10 bases between the two germline ends. CDR3 size: 16 residues. Germline CDR1 is LGHDT and CDR2 is YNNKEL (reference sequence). The CDR3 sequence: CASSRGGSSYNSPLHF. The CDR3 DNA reads TGTGCCAGCAGCCGAGGCGGGAGCTCCTATAATTCACCCCTCCACTTT.

This chain uses TRBV24-1 with TRBJ2-5; TRBD2 matches 10 bases. CDR1 and CDR2 from the germline V gene are KGHDR and SFDVKD. The length of the CDR3 is 15 residues. With V trimmed by 7 bases and J by 1 base, 5 bases remained unmatched. This chain's CDR3 is CATSSSGSGQETQYF. Here the CDR3 DNA reads TGTGCCACCAGCTCTAGCGGGAGCGGCCAAGAGACCCAGTACTTC.

The rearrangement joins TRBV11-3 to TRBJ2-2, with 13 bases identical to TRBD2. V shed 1 base and J 7 bases; nucleotides not matched to a gene: 9. The germline CDR1 and CDR2 sequences are SGHNT and YENEEA. The length of the CDR3 is 18 residues. CDR3 residues: CASSLVGRTSGSSGELFF. DNA of the CDR3: TGTGCCAGCAGCTTAGTGGGAAGGACTAGCGGGAGTAGCGGGGAGCTGTTTTTT.

The chain joins TRBV7-9 to TRBJ1-4; no clear D. Trimming removed 4 bases at V and 3 bases at J, with 21 bases between. The CDR3 covers 18 residues. CDR1 is SEHNR and CDR2 is FQNEAQ in the germline V gene (reference sequence). The CDR3 is CASSSKPNRDPSNEKLFF. In nucleotides, the CDR3 is TGTGCCAGCAGCTCCAAACCGAACCGGGATCCATCTAATGAAAAACTGTTTTTT.